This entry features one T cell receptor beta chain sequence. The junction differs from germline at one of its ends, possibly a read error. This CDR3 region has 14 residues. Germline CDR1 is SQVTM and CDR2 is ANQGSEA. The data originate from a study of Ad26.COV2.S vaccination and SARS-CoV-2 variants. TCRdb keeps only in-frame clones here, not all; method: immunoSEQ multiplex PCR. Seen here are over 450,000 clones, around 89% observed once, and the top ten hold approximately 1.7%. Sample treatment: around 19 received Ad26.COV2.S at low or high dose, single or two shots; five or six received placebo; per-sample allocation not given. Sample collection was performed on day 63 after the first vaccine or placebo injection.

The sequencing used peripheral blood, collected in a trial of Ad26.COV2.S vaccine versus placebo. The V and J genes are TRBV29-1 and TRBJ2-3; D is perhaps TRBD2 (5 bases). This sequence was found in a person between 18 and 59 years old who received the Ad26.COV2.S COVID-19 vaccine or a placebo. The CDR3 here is CSAERVANTDTQYF. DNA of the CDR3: TGCAGCGCTGAAAGAGTAGCGAACACAGATACGCAGTATTTT.